A single sample gave rise to the 30 T cell receptor beta chains below, sequenced in a study of CD8 T cells in ankylosing spondylitis. TCRdb reprocessed the 5' RACE reads via MiXCR and lists one record per CDR3 protein. The sample yields 150,000 to 200,000 distinct CDR3 sequences, 30% to 35% seen once. Sequenced: synovial fluid, either unsorted or a sorted T cell fraction (not recorded which). The source of these receptors is a male donor with ankylosing spondylitis.

The rearrangement joins TRBV18 to TRBJ2-6; D uncertain. The V gene's germline CDR1 is KGHSH and CDR2 LQKENI. This CDR3 contains 14 residues. V lost 3 bases and J lost 12, with 15 bases in between. CDR3 amino acids: CASSPGLGLGVLTF. As DNA, the CDR3 is TGTGCCAGCTCACCTGGGCTGGGTCTAGGCGTCCTGACTTTC.

This clonotype was recorded at least ten times. The chain carries TRBV20-1 and TRBJ1-1, with TRBD1 matching over 11 bases. Looked up from germline, CDR1 is DFQATT and CDR2 is SNEGSKA (reference sequence). The CDR3 has 22 residues. The trim removed 2 bases at V and 5 bases at J, leaving 28 bases unmatched. Here the CDR3 DNA reads TGCAGTGCTAGATATCCCCCAAAGGTAGCTGGACAGGGGGCAATTGTAGGTACTGAAGCTTTCTTT. It is translated as CSARYPPKVAGQGAIVGTEAFF.

The chain recombines TRBV7-9 with TRBJ2-1, with TRBD2 as a possible D gene (6 bases). Germline V gene lookup returns CDR1 SEHNR and CDR2 FQNEAQ (reference sequence). The V and J ends lost 5 bases and 8 bases respectively, with 16 bases between them. This CDR3 contains 14 residues. The CDR3 loop reads CASSRASGFDEQFF. The CDR3 DNA is TGTGCCAGCAGCCGTGCGAGCGGGTTCGATGAGCAGTTCTTC.

J is TRBJ1-1 and V is TRBV15; D unresolved. V was cut by 0 bases and J by 4 bases, with 6 bases left in between. Germline V lookup: CDR1 LNHNV, CDR2 YYDKDF (reference sequence). The CDR3 length is 13 residues. CDR3 nucleotides: TGTGCCACCAGCAGAGATGGAGGCACTGAAGCTTTCTTT. It specifies CATSRDGGTEAFF.

The chain has TRBV3-1 and TRBJ1-6; the D gene is possibly TRBD1 (5 bases). Looked up from germline, CDR1 is LGHDT and CDR2 is YNNKEL (reference sequence). Between the trimmed V and J ends, which lost 3 bases and 4 bases, there was a span of 7 bases. The CDR3 spans 14 residues. CDR3 protein: CASSHREYNSPLHF. DNA of the CDR3: TGTGCCAGCAGCCACAGGGAATATAATTCACCCCTCCACTTT.

This clonotype showed up just a few times. This chain connects TRBV3-1 to TRBJ2-7, with D maybe TRBD2 (5 bases). Trimming removed 4 bases at V and 4 bases at J, with 17 bases between. Germline V gene data show CDR1 as LGHDT and CDR2 as YNNKEL (reference sequence). CDR3 length equals 15 residues. The CDR3, as DNA: TGTGCCAGCAGCCTAGAACGAGGGCCCAATTACGAGCAGTACTTC. Translated, it gives CASSLERGPNYEQYF.

The sample holds a few counts of this clonotype. The chain carries TRBV11-2 and TRBJ2-2; D gene ambiguous. Looked up from germline, CDR1 is SGHAT and CDR2 is FQNNGV. This CDR3 has 15 residues. V lost 1 base and J 1 base, leaving 7 bases between the germline ends. As DNA, the CDR3 is TGTGCCAGCAGCTTAGTACCGGGGAACACCGGGGAGCTGTTTTTT. This translates into CASSLVPGNTGELFF.

There are many counts of this clonotype. V is TRBV7-9 and J is TRBJ1-1; D gene ambiguous. This CDR3 is built from 11 residues. Germline CDR1 reads SEHNR; CDR2 reads FQNEAQ (reference sequence). The V gene lost 5 bases and the J gene lost 7 bases, with 8 bases spanning the gap. The CDR3 DNA reads TGTGCCAGCAGCCGGGGAATTGAAGCTTTCTTT. Protein sequence: CASSRGIEAFF.

Only a few counts were recorded for this clonotype. The gene calls are TRBV7-9 and TRBJ1-3; D is perhaps TRBD1 (6 bases). The CDR3 has 16 residues. CDR1 SEHNR and CDR2 FQNEAQ come from the germline V gene (reference sequence). Deletions cut 2 bases from V and 2 bases from J, with 13 bases between. CDR3: CASSLRPGVAGNTIYF. The DNA for the CDR3 is TGTGCCAGCAGCTTAAGGCCAGGGGTCGCTGGAAACACCATATATTTT. The entire variable domain, with the rest obtained from reference TRBV7-9 and TRBJ1-3, is as follows: DTGVSQNPRHKITKRGQNVTFRCDPISEHNRLYWYRQTLGQGPEFLTYFQNEAQLEKSRLLSDRFSAERPKGSFSTLEIQRTEQGDSAMYLCASSLRPGVAGNTIYFGEGSWLTVV.

The V call is TRBV7-8, the J call TRBJ2-3; tentative D call: TRBD1 (5 bases). V gave up 0 bases and J gave up 2 bases, with 12 bases separating them. The length of the CDR3 is 16 residues. Per the germline V gene, CDR1 is SGHVS and CDR2 is FQNEAQ. CDR3 nucleotide sequence: TGTGCCAGCAGCTTAGCGGCAGGGTCCCTCACAGATACGCAGTATTTT. Encoded protein: CASSLAAGSLTDTQYF.

The chain joins TRBV5-1 to TRBJ2-5; 8 nucleotides match TRBD2. With V trimmed by 1 base and J by 5 bases, 7 bases remained unmatched. The CDR3 is 15 residues long. CDR1 and CDR2 from the germline V gene are SGHRS and YFSETQ. The CDR3, as DNA: TGCGCCAGCAGCTTGACGGGGGGGCTTCGGGAGACCCAGTACTTC. It is translated as CASSLTGGLRETQYF. Full variable domain (rest looked up from reference TRBV5-1 and TRBJ2-5): KAGVTQTPRYLIKTRGQQVTLSCSPISGHRSVSWYQQTPGQGLQFLFEYFSETQRNKGNFPGRFSGRQFSNSRSEMNVSTLELGDSALYLCASSLTGGLRETQYFGPGTRLLVL.

This clonotype was recorded only once. This chain connects TRBV20-1 to TRBJ2-1, with TRBD2 identical over 7 bases. CDR3 length: 12 amino acids. Trimming cost V 6 bases and J 12 bases; bases outside gene matches: 11. Germline CDR1 and CDR2: DFQATT and SNEGSKA (reference sequence). Written as DNA, the CDR3 is TGCAGTGCCCGTCTAGCGGTGGAGGGGCAGTTCTTC. Its translation: CSARLAVEGQFF.

The J gene is TRBJ1-3, the V gene TRBV12-3 or TRBV12-4, with D hard to call. Trimming took off 7 bases at V and 0 bases at J, with 10 bases between the two ends. The CDR3 contains 14 residues. The CDR3 nucleotides are TGTGCCAGCACCTTAGGTAACTCTGGAAACACCATATATTTT. Its protein product is CASTLGNSGNTIYF.

The gene calls are TRBV24-1 and TRBJ2-3; TRBD2 might be the D (5 bases). Germline V CDR1 and CDR2: KGHDR, SFDVKD. The length of the CDR3 is 15 residues. Trimming shortened V by 3 bases and J by 3 bases, and 12 bases separated the two germline ends. For the CDR3, the DNA is TGTGCCACCAGTGATGAATTAGGGAGTACAGATACGCAGTATTTT. As protein: CATSDELGSTDTQYF.

This chain uses TRBV12-3 or TRBV12-4 with TRBJ2-2; maybe TRBD1 (5 bases). Trimming took 7 bases from V and 6 from J, leaving 12 bases between them. CDR3 length equals 13 residues. CDR3 protein: CASTLVGAGELFF. CDR3 nucleotide sequence: TGTGCCAGCACTCTGGTAGGGGCCGGGGAGCTGTTTTTT.

This clonotype was counted a few times. CDR3 nucleotide sequence: TGTGCCAGCAGCGGAAGGACAGGGGACACTGAGCAGTTCTTC. Protein product: CASSGRTGDTEQFF. The gene calls are TRBV7-9 and TRBJ2-1; 9 bases match TRBD1. V dropped 5 bases and J dropped 9; count of bases not matched to a gene: 8. The CDR3 length is 14 residues. Germline values: CDR1 SEHNR, CDR2 FQNEAQ (reference sequence).

The chain uses TRBV20-1 and TRBJ2-2, with D hard to call. Germline V gives CDR1 DFQATT, CDR2 SNEGSKA (reference sequence). V gave up 1 base and J gave up 4 bases, with 4 bases separating them. The CDR3 contains 12 residues. CDR3 sequence reads: CSARGSTGELFF. The CDR3 bases are TGCAGTGCTAGAGGGAGCACCGGGGAGCTGTTTTTT.

The chain has TRBV7-8 and TRBJ1-3; D possibly corresponds to TRBD1 (6 bases). The CDR3 spans 15 residues. The germline V gene encodes CDR1 SGHVS and CDR2 FQNEAQ. Trimming shortened V by 4 bases and J by 0 bases, and 10 bases separated the two germline ends. The CDR3 is CASSSGQRSGNTIYF. CDR3 bases: TGTGCCAGCAGCTCTGGACAGCGCTCTGGAAACACCATATATTTT.

This clonotype has only a few counts. V gene TRBV5-1 combines with J gene TRBJ1-2, with 11 bases that match TRBD1. This CDR3 has 14 residues. The germline gives CDR1 SGHRS, CDR2 YFSETQ. J was trimmed by 7 bases and V by 4 bases; bases with no gene match: 6. This chain's CDR3 is CASSPDRGQSGYTF. For the CDR3, the DNA is TGCGCCAGCAGCCCGGACAGGGGGCAGTCTGGCTACACCTTC.

This clonotype has at least ten counts. The chain has TRBV6-5 and TRBJ2-2; no firm D call. Germline V gene lookup returns CDR1 MNHEY and CDR2 SVGAGI. The CDR3 is made up of 13 amino acids. The V and J ends lost 4 bases and 3 bases respectively, with 6 bases between them. As DNA, the CDR3 is TGTGCCAGCAGTTTCGAGTACACCGGGGAGCTGTTTTTT. This sequence encodes CASSFEYTGELFF.

V gene TRBV2 combines with J gene TRBJ1-1; no firm D call. The germline V gene encodes CDR1 SNHLY and CDR2 FYNNEI. The CDR3 runs to 13 residues. V was shortened by 4 bases and J by 1 base, with 7 bases between the two germline ends. This CDR3 is CASSVERNTEAFF. The DNA of the CDR3 is TGTGCCAGCAGTGTCGAGCGGAACACTGAAGCTTTCTTT.

A few counts support this clonotype. The gene calls are TRBV20-1 and TRBJ2-7; 15 nucleotides match TRBD2. V lost 6 bases to trimming and J lost 7 bases; unmatched junction nucleotides: 16. CDR1 is DFQATT and CDR2 is SNEGSKA in the germline V gene (reference sequence). CDR3 size: 17 residues. The CDR3 reads CSATGLAGGPSSGEQYF. The CDR3 DNA reads TGCAGTGCCACCGGACTAGCGGGAGGGCCCTCGTCGGGGGAGCAGTACTTC.

This rearrangement joins TRBV6-1 to TRBJ2-3; 11 nucleotides line up with TRBD2. The CDR3 is 14 amino acids. Germline assignment: CDR1 MNHNS and CDR2 SASEGT. Germline trimming cut 7 bases from V and 5 bases from J; bases unmatched to any gene: 5. The CDR3 region is CASTLAGGGDTQYF. CDR3 coding DNA: TGTGCCAGCACCCTAGCGGGAGGTGGAGATACGCAGTATTTT.

The chain combines TRBV2 with TRBJ1-4; perhaps TRBD1 as D (6 bases). Germline lookup yields CDR1 SNHLY and CDR2 FYNNEI. V was clipped by 3 bases and J by 8 bases, with 13 bases between them. CDR3 length: 14 residues. The CDR3 loop reads CASSEGTQGEKLFF. The CDR3 DNA follows: TGTGCCAGCAGTGAGGGGACTCAGGGGGAAAAACTGTTTTTT.

The rearrangement uses TRBV20-1 and TRBJ1-2; 7 bases are a match to TRBD1. The CDR3 runs 15 residues. Losses at the gene ends were 7 bases for V and 8 bases for J; bases not matched to a gene: 19. Per germline, CDR1 DFQATT and CDR2 SNEGSKA (reference sequence). The CDR3 DNA is TGCAGTGGCTCAGGGGGGTCAGAGTCTTCGGGAGGCTACACCTTC. Translation gives CSGSGGSESSGGYTF.

This clonotype was detected a few times. The gene calls are TRBV5-1 and TRBJ1-2; D remains ambiguous. Trimming cost V 0 bases and J 1 base, with 7 bases left between them. This CDR3 contains 14 residues. Germline CDR1 reads SGHRS; CDR2 reads YFSETQ. CDR3 in DNA: TGCGCCAGCAGCTTGGACAGTAATAACTATGGCTACACCTTC. This encodes CASSLDSNNYGYTF.

The chain links TRBV5-1 to TRBJ2-2, with no clear D. Germline V gene sequence: CDR1 SGHRS, CDR2 YFSETQ. The CDR3 covers 15 residues. Trimming removed 0 bases at V and 0 bases at J, with 6 bases between. In DNA form, the CDR3 reads TGCGCCAGCAGCTTGGGACAACCGAACACCGGGGAGCTGTTTTTT. It is translated as CASSLGQPNTGELFF.

The V gene is TRBV12-3 or TRBV12-4, the J gene TRBJ1-1; D might be TRBD1 (5 bases). The V gene lost 3 bases and the J gene lost 1 base, with 9 bases spanning the gap. This CDR3 is 14 amino acids long. Here the CDR3 reads CASSFGGKNTEAFF. In DNA, the CDR3 is TGTGCCAGCAGTTTCGGGGGTAAGAACACTGAAGCTTTCTTT.

The rearrangement links TRBV9 to TRBJ1-2; no reliable D call. V lost 3 bases and J 2 bases, leaving 11 bases between the germline ends. Germline lookup yields CDR1 SGDLS and CDR2 YYNGEE. The CDR3 consists of 14 residues. For the CDR3, the DNA is TGTGCCAGCAGCGACCGAGGCGGAAACTATGGCTACACCTTC. It is translated as CASSDRGGNYGYTF.

Remarks on this clonotype: A much larger clone differs from this one at a single base, so this may be a read error. V gene TRBV20-1 combines with J gene TRBJ2-7, with 7 bases fitting TRBD2. Germline-derived CDR1 and CDR2 are DFQATT and SNEGSKA (reference sequence). The CDR3 is 15 residues long. In nucleotides, the CDR3 is TGCTGTGCTAGAGATGCTAGCGGAGACTCCTACGAGCAGTACTTC. It specifies CCARDASGDSYEQYF.